The rows below give T cell receptor beta chains drawn from one sample of a study of blood T cell repertoires in COVID-19. Here immunoSEQ multiplex PCR was the method, and the copy in TCRdb shows in-frame clones only, minus some. Of approximately 99,000 clones listed, roughly 85% are singletons. The sequencing sample was made of peripheral blood. The origin of the receptors is a human donor in a cohort sampled during active COVID-19. Each CDR3 is given with its conserved first and last residue. The order of the fields is V gene, J gene, clone size, D gene, CDR3 DNA, CDR3 protein. The D gene is left open where the match is weak. Only part of the rows carry a size: once, few, many, or a class if the clone is expanded.

TRBV11-2	TRBJ1-2	NA	NA	TGTGCCAGCAGCTTAGGGAGGGTCCACACCTTC	CASSLGRVHTF
TRBV11-3	TRBJ2-3	NA	TRBD2	TGTGCCAGCAGCTTAGACGCCTTCGGCGGGGGGGCCCCAGATACGCAGTATTTT	CASSLDAFGGGAPDTQYF
TRBV20-1	TRBJ2-1	NA	NA	TGCAGTGCTAGTAACGAGAACGCGGAGAGCCGGTCGAGTTACAATGAGCAGTTCTTC	CSASNENAESRSSYNEQFF
TRBV19	TRBJ1-5	NA	TRBD1	TGTGCCACAGGGACAGGGGGTAATCAGCCCCAGCATTTT	CATGTGGNQPQHF
TRBV7-8	TRBJ2-1	NA	TRBD2	TGTGCCAGCAGCCCGTTTATAGCGGGGGTCTCCTACAATGAGCAGTTCTTC	CASSPFIAGVSYNEQFF
TRBV7-9	TRBJ1-4	NA	NA	TGTGCCAGCAGCTTAGGACTTCGGAGTAATGAAAAACTGTTTTTT	CASSLGLRSNEKLFF
TRBV6-6	TRBJ1-2	NA	NA	TGTGCCAGCAGAACCGGGACAAGTGTCTATGGCTACACCTTC	CASRTGTSVYGYTF
TRBV7-9	TRBJ2-7	NA	NA	TGTGCCAGCAGCAACGATGAAGGGGTAGCCTACGAGCAGTACTTC	CASSNDEGVAYEQYF
TRBV25-1	TRBJ1-1	NA	NA	TGTGCCAGCAGCCCCAAAAACACTGAAGCTTTCTTT	CASSPKNTEAFF
TRBV5-1	TRBJ2-2	NA	NA	TGCGCCAGCAGCTTGGGATTCGGCAGAGGGCTGTTTTTT	CASSLGFGRGLFF
TRBV19	TRBJ2-2	NA	NA	TGTGCCAGTAGTATCCCGGGGATGAACACCGGGGAGCTGTTTTTT	CASSIPGMNTGELFF
TRBV7-9	TRBJ1-1	NA	NA	TGTGCCAGCAGCCGACAGGTTTCCAACACTGAAGCTTTCTTT	CASSRQVSNTEAFF
TRBV2	TRBJ2-7	NA	NA	TGTGCCAGCGGGGGGACAGCCCCATCCTACGAGCAGTACTTC	CASGGTAPSYEQYF
TRBV5-1	TRBJ2-3	NA	TRBD2	TGCGCCAGCAGCTTGACATGGGCGGGAGGGACAGATACGCAGTATTTT	CASSLTWAGGTDTQYF
TRBV5-6	TRBJ2-7	NA	NA	TGTGCCAGCAGCTTGGGGAGGGGATACTCCTACGAGCAGTACTTC	CASSLGRGYSYEQYF
TRBV27	TRBJ2-7	NA	TRBD2	TGTGCCAGCAGCGGACTAGCGGGCGCCAAGCAGTACTTC	CASSGLAGAKQYF
TRBV27	TRBJ2-7	NA	TRBD1	TGTGCCAGCAGCAGGGGACAGGGAAACTCCTACGAGCAGTACTTC	CASSRGQGNSYEQYF
TRBV7-9	TRBJ2-2	NA	NA	TGTGCCACCGACCTCATAGGGGTGACCGGGGAGCTGTTTTTT	CATDLIGVTGELFF
TRBV7-9	TRBJ1-1	NA	NA	TGTGCCAGCAGCGCCCTGGAGGGCACTGGGGCTTTCTTT	CASSALEGTGAFF
TRBV20-1	TRBJ1-4	NA	NA	TGCAGTGCTAGTCGGCGTGACTTGACTAATGAAAAACTGTTTTTT	CSASRRDLTNEKLFF
TRBV27	TRBJ1-2	NA	NA	TGTGCCAGCAGTTTGCGGGGGGCCAACTATGGCTACACCTTC	CASSLRGANYGYTF
TRBV5-1	TRBJ2-7	NA	NA	TGCGCCAGCAGCTCCTCAGGGGTGTACGAGCAGTACTTC	CASSSSGVYEQYF
TRBV7-9	TRBJ2-2	NA	NA	TGTGCCAGCAGCAACCGGGACAAGAATACCGGGGAGCTGTTTTTT	CASSNRDKNTGELFF
TRBV21-1	TRBJ1-5	NA	NA	TGTGCCAGCAGCCTTGGACAGGAGCATAGCAATCAGCCCCAGCATTTT	CASSLGQEHSNQPQHF
TRBV6-1	TRBJ1-2	NA	TRBD1	TGTGCCAGCAGTGAGGACAGGAATAACTATGGCTACACCTTC	CASSEDRNNYGYTF
TRBV12-3/TRBV12-4	TRBJ2-1	few	TRBD1	TGTGCCAGCACCGAGGGACAGAACAATGAGCAGTTCTTC	CASTEGQNNEQFF
TRBV11-2	TRBJ1-2	NA	TRBD1	TGTGCCAGCAGCCGAGACAGGGATGGCTACACCTTC	CASSRDRDGYTF
TRBV2	TRBJ2-2	NA	TRBD1	TGTGCCAGCAGGGGACAGGGCACCGGGGAGCTGTTTTTT	CASRGQGTGELFF
TRBV5-1	TRBJ2-7	few	NA	TGCGCCAGCAGTCCCCCCCCGAACGGCGAGCAGTACTTC	CASSPPPNGEQYF
TRBV7-3	TRBJ2-1	NA	TRBD2	TGTGCCAGCAGCTTAAGTGGACTAGCGGTTAATGAGCAGTTCTTC	CASSLSGLAVNEQFF
TRBV3-1/TRBV3-2	TRBJ2-6	once	NA	TGTGCCAGCAGACACTCAGGACTCCTGGCCAACGTCCTGACTTTC	CASRHSGLLANVLTF
TRBV5-3	TRBJ2-3	once	NA	TGTGCCAGAAGCTTGGTGTTTTCACTTAGTACGCAGTATTTT	CARSLVFSLSTQYF
TRBV28	TRBJ2-7	once	NA	TGTGCCAGCAGTTTTATGAGGGGGCGGGGCAAGGGCTCTCGGGAGCAGTACTTC	CASSFMRGRGKGSREQYF
TRBV19	TRBJ2-4	NA	TRBD2	TGTGCCAGTACCCCCCCCGGCCGGCGGGAGGGCCCGGGAAACATTCAGTACTTC	CASTPPGRREGPGNIQYF
TRBV27	TRBJ2-1	NA	NA	TGTGCCAGCAGTCCTGGAAACAGGGTCTCCTACAATGAGCAGTTCTTC	CASSPGNRVSYNEQFF
TRBV6-1	TRBJ1-5	NA	TRBD1	TGTGCCAGCAGTGGGAGAAACACAGGGGATAGCAATCAGCCCCAGCATTTT	CASSGRNTGDSNQPQHF
TRBV7-9	TRBJ2-1	NA	TRBD2	TGTGCCAGCAGCTTAGATCCGGAACTAGCGTATTACAATGAGCAGTTCTTC	CASSLDPELAYYNEQFF
TRBV12-3/TRBV12-4	TRBJ2-7	NA	TRBD1	TGTGCCAGCAGGCGACAGGGGGACCACGAGCAGTACTTC	CASRRQGDHEQYF
TRBV12-5	TRBJ2-1	NA	TRBD2	TGTGCTAGTGGGACTAGCGGGCCTGACAATGAGCAGTTCTTC	CASGTSGPDNEQFF
TRBV7-9	TRBJ2-7	few	TRBD2	TGTGCCAGCAACTTACAAGGGACTAGCGTAGGGGAGCAGTACTTC	CASNLQGTSVGEQYF
TRBV6-2/TRBV6-3	TRBJ2-1	NA	NA	TGTGCCAGCAGTTACGATGGGCTGTCCCATGAGCAGTTCTTC	CASSYDGLSHEQFF
TRBV12-3/TRBV12-4	TRBJ1-5	NA	NA	TGTGCCAGCAGTTTGACAGACAATCAGCCCCAGCATTTT	CASSLTDNQPQHF
TRBV5-4	TRBJ2-7	NA	NA	TGTGCCAGCAGCTTGGCGGGAGACCCCTACGAGCAGTACTTC	CASSLAGDPYEQYF
TRBV27	TRBJ1-2	NA	TRBD1	TGTGCCAGCAGTACGACAGGGACTTGGGACGGCTACACCTTC	CASSTTGTWDGYTF
TRBV4-1	TRBJ2-2	NA	TRBD2	TGCGCCAGCAGCCAAGCGGGACTAGCGGGGAGGGGCTTCAACACCGGGGAGCTGTTTTTT	CASSQAGLAGRGFNTGELFF
TRBV7-9	TRBJ2-7	NA	NA	TGTGCCAGCAGCCACAGGGATAGCTCCTACGAGCAGTACTTC	CASSHRDSSYEQYF
TRBV19	TRBJ2-4	once	NA	TGTGCCAGTAGTATGGGCGGACAGTCCAAAAACATTCAGTACTTC	CASSMGGQSKNIQYF
TRBV5-6	TRBJ2-7	NA	TRBD2	TGTGCCAGCAGCCGACCGACTAGCGGGAGTCTCTACGAGCAGTACTTC	CASSRPTSGSLYEQYF
TRBV12-3/TRBV12-4	TRBJ2-7	NA	NA	TGTGCCAGCAGTTTAGCGGGGCTCGAGCAGTACTTC	CASSLAGLEQYF
TRBV6-5	TRBJ2-2	NA	NA	TGTGCCAGCAAATCGGGACTGCTGGACACCGGGGAGCTGTTTTTT	CASKSGLLDTGELFF
TRBV6-5	TRBJ2-1	NA	TRBD1	TGTGCCAGCAGTTACTCGGCAGGGGACAGGGGACAGTTCTTC	CASSYSAGDRGQFF
TRBV7-9	TRBJ2-5	NA	NA	TGTGCCAGCAGCTTAGGGGCCGGGAGTGAGACCCAGTACTTC	CASSLGAGSETQYF
TRBV18	TRBJ2-7	NA	NA	TGTGCCAGCTCGCGGGGGCACGAGGTCGAGCAGTACTTC	CASSRGHEVEQYF